This T cell receptor (beta chain) was sequenced in a study of technical replicates of blood from several donors. The method was immunoSEQ multiplex PCR; TCRdb's version includes in-frame clones alone and lacks a portion of them. The repertoire holds tens of thousands of clones, with 85% to 95% as singletons. The source material was T cells isolated from PBMCs. This receptor was obtained from a human donor in good health.

DNA for the CDR3: TGCAGCACGAAACCCCCGGGACAGGGGTATGGCTACACCTTC. Translation gives CSTKPPGQGYGYTF. The J gene is TRBJ1-2, the V gene TRBV29-1; 10 bases agree with TRBD1. The V gene end was trimmed by 8 bases and the J gene end by 5 bases; junction bases not matched to a gene: 11. Germline-derived CDR1 and CDR2 are SQVTM and ANQGSEA. The CDR3 extends over 14 amino acids.